One sample yielded the 22 T cell receptor beta chains listed below, sequenced in a study of cytomegalovirus exposure and HLA in healthy donors. Use of 60 Vbeta and 13 Jbeta primers characterized the PCR. Assay: immunoSEQ multiplex PCR; the TCRdb copy retains only in-frame clones and omits some. The sample lists roughly 150,000 clones, 64% seen once, with over 2.5% in the top ten. The sample was PBMCs. These receptors all come from a woman between 25 and 40 years old in good health and CMV-seropositive.

The chain links TRBV28 to TRBJ1-4; tentatively, D is TRBD1 (6 bases). This CDR3 spans 15 amino acids. Germline CDR1 reads MDHEN; CDR2 reads SYDVKM. Trimming removed 1 base at V and 5 bases at J, with 11 bases between. In nucleotides, the CDR3 is TGTGCCAGCAGTTTATTAGGGCAGGGGAATGAAAAACTGTTTTTT. Translation: CASSLLGQGNEKLFF.

This rearrangement joins TRBV29-1 to TRBJ2-3; 13 bases map to TRBD2. This CDR3 is built from 14 residues. The V and J ends lost 6 bases and 11 bases, in that order; junction bases with no gene match: 11. The germline V gene has CDR1 SQVTM and CDR2 ANQGSEA. The CDR3, as DNA: TGCAGCGTGACACCCGGGACTAGCGGGACATTGCAGTATTTT. As protein: CSVTPGTSGTLQYF.

This rearrangement joins TRBV9 to TRBJ1-4, with 11 nucleotides matching TRBD1. The CDR3 has 17 residues. The germline CDR1 and CDR2 sequences are SGDLS and YYNGEE. V was pared by 3 bases and J by 0 bases, with 4 bases of the junction left unmatched. This chain's CDR3 is CASSAWDRGTTNEKLFF. CDR3 DNA sequence: TGTGCCAGCAGCGCCTGGGACAGGGGGACAACTAATGAAAAACTGTTTTTT. The full variable domain, rest sourced from reference TRBV9 and TRBJ1-4, is DSGVTQTPKHLITATGQRVTLRCSPRSGDLSVYWYQQSLDQGLQFLIQYYNGEERAKGNILERFSAQQFPDLHSELNLSSLELGDSALYFCASSAWDRGTTNEKLFFGSGTQLSVL.

The chain links TRBV5-1 to TRBJ2-7; D is undetermined. Per the germline V gene, CDR1 is SGHRS and CDR2 is YFSETQ. This CDR3 spans 11 amino acids. With 4 bases removed from V and 3 bases from J, the gap between germline ends came to 5 bases. CDR3 loop: CASSQNYEQYF. The CDR3 coding sequence is TGCGCCAGCAGCCAGAACTACGAGCAGTACTTC.

The V and J genes are TRBV5-8 and TRBJ2-5, with 9 bases identical to TRBD2. The end of the DNA is better explained by TRBJ2-7, so the J call may be wrong. The germline V gene encodes CDR1 SGHTS and CDR2 YDEGEE. This CDR3 has 14 residues. The CDR3 sequence: CASSSGLAFYEQYF. The CDR3 region has the DNA TGTGCCAGCAGCTCGGGACTAGCCTTTTACGAGCAGTACTTC.

The V call is TRBV6-6, the J call TRBJ2-1; D might be TRBD2 (5 bases). CDR1 and CDR2 from the germline V gene are MNHNY and SVGAGI (reference sequence). Trimming shortened V by 0 bases and J by 2 bases, and 8 bases separated the two germline ends. This CDR3 region has 15 residues. CDR3 in DNA: TGTGCCAGCAGTTACTCGAGGGTAGCCTACAATGAGCAGTTCTTC. This gives the protein CASSYSRVAYNEQFF.

The rearrangement joins TRBV7-3 to TRBJ1-1; maybe TRBD1 (6 bases). This CDR3 is 13 amino acids long. V was shortened by 4 bases and J by 3 bases, with 9 bases between the two germline ends. Germline V gene lookup returns CDR1 SGHTA and CDR2 FQGTGA. CDR3 region: CASSSGGYTEAFF. In DNA, the CDR3 is TGTGCCAGCAGCTCGGGGGGCTACACTGAAGCTTTCTTT.

The V call is TRBV27, the J call TRBJ2-3; no reliable D call. V lost 3 bases to trimming and J lost 3 bases, with 7 bases between them. Germline assignment: CDR1 MNHEY and CDR2 SMNVEV (reference sequence). CDR3 length equals 13 residues. CDR3 nucleotide sequence: TGTGCCAGCAGTTTGAGGTCGACAGATACGCAGTATTTT. Amino acid sequence: CASSLRSTDTQYF.

The sample holds a few counts of this clone. This rearrangement joins TRBV19 to TRBJ1-4; no reliable D call. Trimming took off 1 base at V and 10 bases at J, with 7 bases between the two ends. Germline V CDR1 and CDR2: LNHDA, SQIVND (reference sequence). The CDR3 has 12 residues. The CDR3 region is CASSIALVKLFF. CDR3 coding DNA: TGTGCCAGTAGTATAGCCTTAGTAAAACTGTTTTTT.

The chain uses TRBV7-9 and TRBJ2-7; 7 nucleotides match TRBD1. V lost 7 bases, J lost 3 bases, and 15 bases stayed unmatched. This CDR3 has 16 amino acids. The V gene's germline CDR1 is SEHNR and CDR2 FQNEAQ (reference sequence). The DNA of the CDR3 is TGTGCCAGCACCCGTCGGATCCGGGACAGTTTCTACGAGCAGTACTTC. Its protein product is CASTRRIRDSFYEQYF.

This chain uses TRBV9 with TRBJ2-2, with D hard to call. CDR3 length equals 14 residues. V was clipped by 4 bases and J by 3 bases, with 10 bases between them. CDR1 SGDLS and CDR2 YYNGEE come from the germline V gene. The CDR3 coding sequence is TGTGCCAGCAGCCCAACTCCCGACACCGGGGAGCTGTTTTTT. Residues: CASSPTPDTGELFF.

This chain uses TRBV19 with TRBJ2-1; no definite D call. Trimming cost V 4 bases and J 0 bases, with 7 bases left between them. The V gene's germline CDR1 is LNHDA and CDR2 SQIVND (reference sequence). The length of the CDR3 is 14 residues. CDR3 protein: CASSNPNSYNEQFF. CDR3 bases: TGTGCCAGTAGTAATCCTAACTCCTACAATGAGCAGTTCTTC.

This clone has a handful of counts. The chain recombines TRBV5-5 with TRBJ1-5; D perhaps matches TRBD1 (5 bases). Germline CDR1 reads SGHKS; CDR2 reads YYEKEE (reference sequence). Trimming stripped 0 bases from V and 6 bases from J, with 13 bases between. The CDR3 covers 15 residues. CDR3 coding DNA: TGTGCCAGCAGCTTGGATCCGGGGGAGGCTCAGCCCCAGCATTTT. Translated, it gives CASSLDPGEAQPQHF.

This clone was found a few times. The chain uses TRBV6-6 and TRBJ2-2; weak D call: TRBD1 (5 bases). This CDR3 contains 16 residues. V was shortened by 4 bases and J by 1 base, with 13 bases between the two germline ends. Germline lookup yields CDR1 MNHNY and CDR2 SVGAGI (reference sequence). Written as DNA, the CDR3 is TGTGCCAGCAGTTCTCACCTACAGGAGAACACCGGGGAGCTGTTTTTT. It yields the protein CASSSHLQENTGELFF.

The chain is built from TRBV19 and TRBJ1-1, with D possibly matching TRBD1 (5 bases). The V end was cut by 3 bases, the J end by 5 bases, with 10 bases between. Germline CDR1 is LNHDA and CDR2 is SQIVND (reference sequence). The length of the CDR3 is 13 residues. The CDR3, as DNA: TGTGCCAGTAGTATTATCGGGGGTACTGAAGCTTTCTTT. This gives the protein CASSIIGGTEAFF.

The rearrangement joins TRBV6-6 to TRBJ2-7, with 9 bases matching TRBD1. The CDR3 spans 16 residues. Germline V lookup: CDR1 MNHNY, CDR2 SVGAGI (reference sequence). Losses at the gene ends were 6 bases for V and 4 bases for J; bases not matched to a gene: 13. DNA of the CDR3: TGTGCCAGCAGGTCGGCGGCCCCGGGACAGGGATACGAGCAGTACTTC. Translation: CASRSAAPGQGYEQYF.

This clone has only a few counts. The chain carries TRBV27 and TRBJ1-1, with D unclear. Germline CDR1 reads MNHEY; CDR2 reads SMNVEV (reference sequence). The germline V and J ends were trimmed by 2 bases and 2 bases, with 15 bases remaining between them. CDR3 length: 16 amino acids. CDR3 protein: CASSLIWRGGNTEAFF. For the CDR3, the DNA is TGTGCCAGCAGTTTAATTTGGCGGGGAGGAAACACTGAAGCTTTCTTT.

The rearrangement links TRBV10-1 to TRBJ2-3; TRBD1 matches 8 bases. The V gene's germline CDR1 is WNHNN and CDR2 SYGVQD (reference sequence). V trimming: 1 base; J trimming: 2 bases; junction bases outside the gene matches: 5. This CDR3 region has 16 residues. DNA for the CDR3: TGCGCCAGCAGTGAGTTACCGGGACAGGTCACAGATACGCAGTATTTT. Its protein product is CASSELPGQVTDTQYF.

This clone was seen a single time. This chain joins TRBV19 and TRBJ2-5; D perhaps matches TRBD1 (6 bases). The CDR3 runs to 14 residues. Germline CDR1 LNHDA, CDR2 SQIVND (reference sequence). Trimming shortened V by 2 bases and J by 5 bases, and 12 bases separated the two germline ends. The CDR3 loop reads CASSITGIRETQYF. For the CDR3, the DNA is TGTGCCAGTAGTATAACAGGGATCCGGGAGACCCAGTACTTC.

The chain carries TRBV4-1 and TRBJ1-1; possibly TRBD1 for D (5 bases). Trimming shortened V by 1 base and J by 3 bases, and 9 bases separated the two germline ends. Germline V gene data show CDR1 as MGHRA and CDR2 as YSYEKL. The CDR3 contains 14 residues. The DNA of the CDR3 is TGCGCCAGCAGCCAAGGGTTAGGGGACACTGAAGCTTTCTTT. Encoded protein: CASSQGLGDTEAFF.

The rearrangement uses TRBV30 and TRBJ2-7; D ambiguous. Germline V gene data show CDR1 as GTSNPN and CDR2 as SVGIG (reference sequence). The CDR3 is 13 residues long. V lost 3 bases, J lost 0 bases, and 9 bases lay in between. CDR3 DNA: TGTGCCTGGAGCAAGAGTCGCTCCTACGAGCAGTACTTC. It specifies CAWSKSRSYEQYF.

This sequence joins TRBV4-1 and TRBJ2-1, with D possibly matching TRBD1 (5 bases). Germline V gene data show CDR1 as MGHRA and CDR2 as YSYEKL. The germline V and J ends were trimmed by 3 bases and 2 bases, with 14 bases remaining between them. The CDR3 consists of 16 residues. CDR3 in amino acids: CASSQDNLVAYNEQFF. CDR3 sequence (DNA): TGCGCCAGCAGCCAGGACAACCTGGTAGCCTACAATGAGCAGTTCTTC.